These 32 T cell receptor beta chains were sequenced from one sample in a study of shared clonotypes between healthy human individuals (dated by TCRdb to 2020 to 2021). Libraries came from the immunoSEQ multiplex PCR assay. The immuneACCESS repertoire file appears here via TCRdb, limited to in-frame rearrangements. These files lack a portion of the clones; in checked studies, under half of the deficit traces to unresolved V genes, and the cause of the others is not known. The sample table holds more than 550,000 clones, of which 90% were seen once. The ten largest account for more than 30% of the sample. Sequences were obtained from memory CD8+ T cells from PBMCs. The cell subset or site label, as the study defines it: CD45RO+ cells pooled with CCR7-negative TemRA cells. Receptor source: a man younger than 30 in good health. Some clones in this sample may be carry-over from other donors' samples.

V and J are TRBV28 and TRBJ2-7; D perhaps matches TRBD2 (5 bases). Germline CDR1 and CDR2: MDHEN and SYDVKM. This CDR3 has 14 residues. V lost 5 bases and J 1 base, leaving 12 bases between the germline ends. The CDR3 nucleotides read TGTGCCAGCAGTGTAAAGGACTTGTCCTACGAGCAGTACTTC. Residues: CASSVKDLSYEQYF. Full variable domain (missing parts from reference TRBV28 and TRBJ2-7): DVKVTQSSRYLVKRTGEKVFLECVQDMDHENMFWYRQDPGLGLRLIYFSYDVKMKEKGDIPEGYSVSREKKERFSLILESASTNQTSMYLCASSVKDLSYEQYFGPGTRLTVT.

The chain uses TRBV29-1 and TRBJ1-2, with D perhaps matching TRBD1 (6 bases). Germline V gene lookup returns CDR1 SQVTM and CDR2 ANQGSEA. This CDR3 has 16 residues. The germline V and J ends were trimmed by 3 bases and 5 bases, with 22 bases remaining between them. CDR3 nucleotides: TGCAGCGTTGACCGGGGTTTGGGGGGCCCTCGTTATGGCTACACCTTC. Translated, it gives CSVDRGLGGPRYGYTF.

Comment on this clone: Distinct nucleotide sequences in the sample also encode this CDR3. This sequence joins TRBV5-6 and TRBJ2-1; D not certain. Germline V gives CDR1 SGHDT, CDR2 YYEEEE. This CDR3 contains 12 residues. V lost 2 bases to trimming and J lost 4 bases, with 4 bases between them. CDR3 nucleotide sequence: TGTGCCAGCAGCTTTTCATACAATGAGCAGTTCTTC. Amino acid sequence: CASSFSYNEQFF.

The V and J genes are TRBV27 and TRBJ1-4; D call uncertain. Germline-derived CDR1 and CDR2 are MNHEY and SMNVEV (reference sequence). The CDR3 extends over 15 amino acids. V dropped 0 bases and J dropped 2 bases, with 7 bases sitting between them. The CDR3 DNA is TGTGCCAGCAGTTTATCGGGGAATACTAATGAAAAACTGTTTTTT. The encoded protein is CASSLSGNTNEKLFF. Supplemented by reference TRBV27 and TRBJ1-4, the full variable domain reads EAQVTQNPRYLITVTGKKLTVTCSQNMNHEYMSWYRQDPGLGLRQIYYSMNVEVTDKGDVPEGYKVSRKEKRNFPLILESPSPNQTSLYFCASSLSGNTNEKLFFGSGTQLSVL.

The chain joins TRBV10-3 to TRBJ2-7; no definite D call. There are 13 residues in the CDR3. The V and J ends lost 0 bases and 1 base respectively, with 4 bases between them. Germline V gene data show CDR1 as ENHRY and CDR2 as SYGVKD. CDR3 protein: CAISESQSYEQYF. In DNA form, the CDR3 reads TGTGCCATCAGTGAGTCTCAGTCCTACGAGCAGTACTTC.

The rearrangement uses TRBV5-1 and TRBJ2-3, with D unclear. This CDR3 comprises 16 residues. V was pared by 4 bases and J by 2 bases, with 17 bases between. The germline V gene has CDR1 SGHRS and CDR2 YFSETQ. The DNA for the CDR3 is TGCGCCAGCAGCCCGGCCGGCGACTGGTACACAGATACGCAGTATTTT. Translated: CASSPAGDWYTDTQYF.

This clone was recorded once. The chain joins TRBV7-8 to TRBJ2-1; 9 bases align to TRBD2. The CDR3 totals 20 residues. Germline CDR1 is SGHVS and CDR2 is FQNEAQ. Trimming at V came to 0 bases and at J to 4 bases, leaving 16 bases not matched to a gene. The CDR3 DNA sequence: TGTGCCAGCAGCTTAGCCATCATAGGGTTCGGGACTAGCCATTACAATGAGCAGTTCTTC. Translating gives CASSLAIIGFGTSHYNEQFF.

The chain carries TRBV7-9 and TRBJ2-2; D is perhaps TRBD2 (6 bases). The ends were cut back, 4 bases at V and 5 bases at J, with 11 bases in the middle. CDR3 size: 14 residues. In germline, CDR1 is SEHNR, CDR2 FQNEAQ (reference sequence). This CDR3 is CASSYAGRTGELFF. The CDR3 DNA is TGTGCCAGCAGCTACGCGGGAAGGACCGGGGAGCTGTTTTTT. The full variable domain, completed using reference TRBV7-9 and TRBJ2-2, is DTGVSQNPRHKITKRGQNVTFRCDPISEHNRLYWYRQTLGQGPEFLTYFQNEAQLEKSRLLSDRFSAERPKGSFSTLEIQRTEQGDSAMYLCASSYAGRTGELFFGEGSRLTVL.

This chain uses TRBV6-6 with TRBJ1-2, with a tentative D call TRBD1 (6 bases). The germline V and J ends were trimmed by 6 bases and 8 bases, with 10 bases remaining between them. Germline CDR1 reads MNHNY; CDR2 reads SVGAGI (reference sequence). The CDR3 runs to 11 residues. CDR3 DNA: TGTGCCAGCAGCCAGGGGTCAGGCTACACCTTC. This codes for CASSQGSGYTF.

This clone was observed once. This rearrangement joins TRBV7-9 to TRBJ1-5, with D perhaps matching TRBD1 (5 bases). The CDR3 runs 14 residues. Trimming shortened V by 2 bases and J by 7 bases, and 12 bases separated the two germline ends. The germline V gene has CDR1 SEHNR and CDR2 FQNEAQ (reference sequence). The CDR3 loop is CASSLQGLGQPQHF. Here the CDR3 DNA reads TGTGCCAGCAGCTTACAGGGATTGGGACAGCCCCAGCATTTT.

This chain joins TRBV28 and TRBJ1-2; D is undetermined. Trimming cost V 5 bases and J 0 bases, with 10 bases left between them. The CDR3 is 14 amino acids. Germline V lookup: CDR1 MDHEN, CDR2 SYDVKM. The CDR3 sequence is CASSLRPPNYGYTF. The CDR3 DNA is TGTGCCAGCAGTCTTAGACCCCCTAACTATGGCTACACCTTC.

This clone was recorded once. The chain couples TRBV9 to TRBJ2-1, with a possible D match to TRBD1 (6 bases). This CDR3 is 17 amino acids long. The V end lost 3 bases, the J end lost 4 bases, and 20 bases lay between the germline ends. Germline assignment: CDR1 SGDLS and CDR2 YYNGEE. The CDR3 DNA follows: TGTGCCAGCAGCGCTTCGGAAAGCGGAGACAGGTACAATGAGCAGTTCTTC. Its translation is CASSASESGDRYNEQFF.

This sequence joins TRBV30 and TRBJ2-2, with TRBD2 identical over 8 bases. Germline V gene data show CDR1 as GTSNPN and CDR2 as SVGIG (reference sequence). Trimming took 4 bases from V and 7 from J; bases not matched to a gene: 14. This CDR3 spans 16 amino acids. CDR3 loop: CAWTTLAGLRIGELFF. CDR3 in DNA: TGTGCCTGGACTACATTAGCGGGATTACGGATCGGGGAGCTGTTTTTT.

J is TRBJ2-7 and V is TRBV5-8; no reliable D call. The V gene lost 0 bases and the J gene lost 3 bases, with 10 bases spanning the gap. The CDR3 covers 14 residues. Germline V gives CDR1 SGHTS, CDR2 YDEGEE. In DNA, the CDR3 is TGTGCCAGCAGCTTGGACATTGGGGACTACGAGCAGTACTTC. The encoded protein is CASSLDIGDYEQYF.

This chain joins TRBV27 and TRBJ2-3; D uncertain. CDR3 size: 14 residues. Deletions cut 1 base from V and 2 bases from J, with 7 bases between. Germline assignment: CDR1 MNHEY and CDR2 SMNVEV (reference sequence). The CDR3 loop is CASSLFADTDTQYF. DNA of the CDR3: TGTGCCAGCAGTTTATTCGCCGACACAGATACGCAGTATTTT.

This chain uses TRBV5-1 with TRBJ2-1; 9 bases map to TRBD2. This CDR3 region has 17 residues. Germline values: CDR1 SGHRS, CDR2 YFSETQ. J was trimmed by 3 bases and V by 0 bases; bases with no gene match: 7. CDR3 amino acids: CASSLVSLAGIYNEQFF. DNA of the CDR3: TGCGCCAGCAGCTTGGTGTCTCTAGCGGGGATCTACAATGAGCAGTTCTTC.

Worth noting for this clone: The same CDR3 can be traced to other DNA sequences in this sample. This chain links TRBV18 with TRBJ2-7; D perhaps matches TRBD1 (6 bases). V was cut by 3 bases and J by 2 bases, with 8 bases left in between. The CDR3 is 13 amino acids. Germline V CDR1 and CDR2: KGHSH, LQKENI. CDR3 protein: CASSPDSTYEQYF. In DNA, the CDR3 is TGTGCCAGCTCACCGGACAGCACCTACGAGCAGTACTTC.

CDR3 coding DNA: TGTGCCAGCAGCTTAGTCGGCGGGATGGCCTACAATGAGCAGTTCTTC. Protein sequence: CASSLVGGMAYNEQFF. The rearrangement uses TRBV7-8 and TRBJ2-1; maybe TRBD2 (6 bases). Germline assignment: CDR1 SGHVS and CDR2 FQNEAQ. Trimming took 1 base from V and 2 from J, leaving 12 bases between them. The CDR3 spans 16 residues.

The V gene is TRBV6-1, the J gene TRBJ2-5, with a possible D match to TRBD1 (5 bases). The ends were cut back, 2 bases at V and 5 bases at J, with 12 bases in the middle. CDR1 is MNHNS, CDR2 SASEGT, per germline. The CDR3 spans 14 residues. DNA for the CDR3: TGTGCCAGCAGTGAAAAGGGGAATTGGGAGACCCAGTACTTC. It specifies CASSEKGNWETQYF.

V gene TRBV7-9 combines with J gene TRBJ2-5; no firm D call. The CDR3 is made up of 14 amino acids. Between the trimmed V and J ends, which lost 3 bases and 2 bases, there was a span of 10 bases. Germline V gene data show CDR1 as SEHNR and CDR2 as FQNEAQ (reference sequence). The CDR3 DNA reads TGTGCCAGCAGCTTCATAAACAGTCAAGAGACCCAGTACTTC. It encodes CASSFINSQETQYF.

The rearrangement links TRBV7-2 to TRBJ2-5; D gene unclear. Trimming pared 1 base from V and 0 bases from J, leaving 6 bases between. Germline lookup yields CDR1 SGHTA and CDR2 FQGNSA. This CDR3 region has 14 residues. CDR3 sequence reads: CASSLVPDQETQYF. CDR3 DNA sequence: TGTGCCAGCAGCTTAGTGCCAGACCAAGAGACCCAGTACTTC.

The J gene is TRBJ2-7, the V gene TRBV27; D is perhaps TRBD2 (6 bases). CDR3 length: 14 amino acids. CDR1 and CDR2 from the germline V gene are MNHEY and SMNVEV (reference sequence). V was cut by 4 bases and J by 3 bases, with 13 bases left in between. Written as DNA, the CDR3 is TGTGCCAGCAGTTCTTTAGCGGCCCTCTACGAGCAGTACTTC. This sequence encodes CASSSLAALYEQYF.

V gene TRBV7-2 combines with J gene TRBJ1-3; TRBD1 aligns across 8 bases. Unmatched junction bases numbered 9, after V lost 5 bases and J lost 0 bases. There are 17 residues in the CDR3. Germline loops: CDR1 SGHTA, CDR2 FQGNSA. The CDR3 DNA is TGTGCCAGCAGCCCGAGGCGGACAGGGAGCTCTGGAAACACCATATATTTT. Translating gives CASSPRRTGSSGNTIYF.

Only one count was recorded for this clone. V and J are TRBV6-1 and TRBJ2-5, with TRBD1 as a possible D gene (6 bases). Germline values: CDR1 MNHNS, CDR2 SASEGT. The CDR3 is made up of 14 amino acids. The ends were cut back, 3 bases at V and 6 bases at J, with 14 bases in the middle. In DNA, the CDR3 is TGTGCCAGCAGTGACAGGACAGCGATGAAGACCCAGTACTTC. This translates into CASSDRTAMKTQYF.

A note on this clone: A read error may explain this, as a much larger clone is one base away. Other DNA sequences of this sample code for an identical CDR3. The genes are TRBV6-4 and TRBJ2-3; the match to TRBD1 covers 11 bases. In germline, CDR1 is MRHNA, CDR2 SNTAGT. The CDR3 extends over 15 amino acids. The CDR3 here is CASSDRTGGADTQYF. DNA for the CDR3: TGTGCTAGCAGTGATCGGACAGGGGGCGCAGATACGCAGTATTTT.

The rearrangement uses TRBV5-8 and TRBJ1-3, with 8 positions matching TRBD1. CDR3 length equals 15 residues. Germline lookup yields CDR1 SGHTS and CDR2 YDEGEE. V dropped 2 bases and J dropped 1; count of bases not matched to a gene: 2. The CDR3 loop is CASSFGDRSGNTIYF. The CDR3, as DNA: TGTGCCAGCAGCTTCGGGGACAGGTCTGGAAACACCATATATTTT.

The gene calls are TRBV6-5 and TRBJ2-7; maybe TRBD2 (6 bases). Trimming took 0 bases from V and 4 from J, leaving 13 bases between them. CDR1 and CDR2 from the germline V gene are MNHEY and SVGAGI. CDR3 length: 15 amino acids. The DNA of the CDR3 is TGTGCCAGCAGTTACTCGTCGGAGGGTGGGTACGAGCAGTACTTC. Translating it yields CASSYSSEGGYEQYF.

This sequence joins TRBV7-9 and TRBJ2-7; D remains unclear. In germline, CDR1 is SEHNR, CDR2 FQNEAQ (reference sequence). Trimming pared 5 bases from V and 2 bases from J, leaving 16 bases between. The CDR3 spans 15 residues. The CDR3 coding sequence is TGTGCCAGCAGCCCCCGAGAGGTTATCACCTACGAGCAGTACTTC. Residues: CASSPREVITYEQYF.

This chain joins TRBV7-8 and TRBJ1-5; D is possibly TRBD1 (6 bases). Trimming took off 5 bases at V and 5 bases at J, with 25 bases between the two ends. CDR1 is SGHVS, CDR2 FQNEAQ, per germline. This CDR3 contains 18 residues. The CDR3 nucleotides read TGTGCCAGCAGCAATATTAGGGGGTTTGGACAGCGCGATCAGCCCCAGCATTTT. As protein: CASSNIRGFGQRDQPQHF.

The chain joins TRBV4-1 to TRBJ1-1, with no clear D. Germline loops: CDR1 MGHRA, CDR2 YSYEKL. Trimming left V 1 base short and J 4 bases short, with 10 bases between. The length of the CDR3 is 14 residues. The CDR3 nucleotides read TGCGCCAGCAGCCAAGTGTCTCGGACCACTGAAGCTTTCTTT. Its translation: CASSQVSRTTEAFF.

A remark on this clone: This same CDR3 is encoded by further DNA sequences in the sample. This chain links TRBV28 with TRBJ2-7; tentative D call: TRBD2 (5 bases). V was cut by 2 bases and J by 2 bases, with 7 bases left in between. Per the germline V gene, CDR1 is MDHEN and CDR2 is SYDVKM. The CDR3 length is 13 residues. The CDR3 nucleotides are TGTGCCAGCAGTTTAGGGCGGGCCTACGAGCAGTACTTC. Residues: CASSLGRAYEQYF.

This chain connects TRBV10-1 to TRBJ2-2; 9 bases fit TRBD1. J lost 5 bases, V lost 4 bases, and 2 bases had no gene match. Germline V gene lookup returns CDR1 WNHNN and CDR2 SYGVQD (reference sequence). The CDR3 consists of 14 residues. As DNA, the CDR3 is TGCGCCAGCAGTGGGACAGGGGCTACCGGGGAGCTGTTTTTT. Amino acid sequence: CASSGTGATGELFF.